Each of the 5 T cell receptor beta chains below was sequenced from the same sample in a study of blood T cell repertoires in COVID-19. TCRdb keeps only in-frame clones here, not all; method: immunoSEQ multiplex PCR. In the table there are tens of thousands of clones, about 88% of which are singletons. The sequencing sample was made of peripheral blood. The receptors shown here come from a man between 60 and 75 years old with acute or convalescent COVID-19.

The chain recombines TRBV12-3 or TRBV12-4 with TRBJ1-1; D gene ambiguous. The V and J ends lost 6 bases and 4 bases respectively, with 12 bases between them. This CDR3 contains 13 residues. CDR3 nucleotides: TGTGCCAGCAGCCCCGAGGTACTCACTGAAGCTTTCTTT. Protein sequence: CASSPEVLTEAFF.

The V gene is TRBV5-5, the J gene TRBJ2-1, with 7 positions matching TRBD1. The CDR3 contains 14 residues. CDR1 SGHKS and CDR2 YYEKEE come from the germline V gene (reference sequence). V lost 4 bases, J lost 2 bases, and 3 bases stayed unmatched. CDR3 protein: CASSRTGAYNEQFF. The CDR3 DNA reads TGTGCCAGCAGCAGAACAGGGGCCTACAATGAGCAGTTCTTC.

This chain uses TRBV7-3 with TRBJ2-1; 11 bases line up with TRBD1. The CDR3 is made up of 16 amino acids. The ends lost 3 bases at V and 7 bases at J; junction bases unmatched: 8. The germline V gene has CDR1 SGHTA and CDR2 FQGTGA. The CDR3 loop reads CASSFTGQGALNEQFF. CDR3 nucleotides: TGTGCCAGCAGCTTCACCGGACAGGGGGCTTTGAATGAGCAGTTCTTC.

The rearrangement uses TRBV12-3 or TRBV12-4 and TRBJ1-2, with 10 positions matching TRBD1. This CDR3 is built from 13 residues. J gave up 4 bases and V 6 bases, and 2 bases lay outside the gene matches. Here the CDR3 DNA reads TGTGCCAGCAGCTGGGACAGGGGCTATGGCTACACCTTC. Translated, it gives CASSWDRGYGYTF.

The CDR3: CASSELPTVDNSPLHF. CDR3 DNA: TGTGCCAGCAGCGAACTTCCGACAGTAGATAATTCACCCCTCCACTTT. The V call is TRBV9, the J call TRBJ1-6; D may be TRBD1 (5 bases). This CDR3 has 16 residues. Germline assignment: CDR1 SGDLS and CDR2 YYNGEE. V lost 3 bases, J lost 5 bases, and 15 bases lay in between.